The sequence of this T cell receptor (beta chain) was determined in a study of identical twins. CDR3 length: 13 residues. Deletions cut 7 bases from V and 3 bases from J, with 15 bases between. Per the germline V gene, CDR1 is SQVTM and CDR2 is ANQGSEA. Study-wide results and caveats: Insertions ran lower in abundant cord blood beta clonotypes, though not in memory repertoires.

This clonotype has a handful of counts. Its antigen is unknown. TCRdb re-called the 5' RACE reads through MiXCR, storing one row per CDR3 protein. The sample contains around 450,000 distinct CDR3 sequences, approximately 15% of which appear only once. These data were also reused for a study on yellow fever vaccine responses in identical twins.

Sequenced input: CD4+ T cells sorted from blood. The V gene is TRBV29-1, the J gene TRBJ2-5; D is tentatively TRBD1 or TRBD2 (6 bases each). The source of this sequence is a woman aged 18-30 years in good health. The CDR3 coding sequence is TGCAGCGGTGGATGGGGGGCCGAAGAGACCCAGTACTTC. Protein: CSGGWGAEETQYF.